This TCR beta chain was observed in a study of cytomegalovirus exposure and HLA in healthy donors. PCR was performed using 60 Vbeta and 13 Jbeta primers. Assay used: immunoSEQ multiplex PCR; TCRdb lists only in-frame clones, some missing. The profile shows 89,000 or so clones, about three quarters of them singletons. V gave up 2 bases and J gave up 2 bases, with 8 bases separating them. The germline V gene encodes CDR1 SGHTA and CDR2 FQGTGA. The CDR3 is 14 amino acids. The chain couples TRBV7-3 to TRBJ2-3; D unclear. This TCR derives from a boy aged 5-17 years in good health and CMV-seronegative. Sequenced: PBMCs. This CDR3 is CASSLGPNTDTQYF. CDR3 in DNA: TGTGCCAGCAGCTTAGGGCCGAACACAGATACGCAGTATTTT. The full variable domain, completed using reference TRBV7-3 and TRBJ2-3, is GAGVSQTPSNKVTEKGKYVELRCDPISGHTALYWYRQSLGQGPEFLIYFQGTGAADDSGLPNDRFFAVRPEGSVSTLKIQRTERGDSAVYLCASSLGPNTDTQYFGPGTRLTVL.